Below are 22 T cell receptor beta chains sequenced from a single sample in a study of cytomegalovirus exposure and HLA in healthy donors. PCR employed 60 Vbeta and 13 Jbeta primers. The data were produced by immunoSEQ multiplex PCR, yet TCRdb's version contains in-frame clones alone and is incomplete. Altogether fewer than 140,000 clones are present, roughly 71% being singletons, with the ten largest covering approximately 2.8%. Sequencing was performed on PBMCs. The receptors originated from a male donor in good health and CMV-seropositive.

The rearrangement uses TRBV5-1 and TRBJ1-6; a possible D gene is TRBD1 (5 bases). This CDR3 contains 18 residues. The germline V and J ends were trimmed by 0 bases and 3 bases, with 16 bases remaining between them. CDR1 is SGHRS and CDR2 is YFSETQ in the germline V gene. The CDR3 here is CASSLDPGDSYYNSPLHF. CDR3 DNA sequence: TGCGCCAGCAGCTTGGATCCGGGGGACTCCTACTATAATTCACCCCTCCACTTT.

This rearrangement joins TRBV28 to TRBJ1-4; perhaps TRBD1 as D (6 bases). CDR1 is MDHEN, CDR2 SYDVKM, per germline. V lost 1 base and J lost 0, with 6 bases in between. The CDR3 runs to 15 residues. Here the CDR3 reads CASSLSGATNEKLFF. The CDR3 region has the DNA TGTGCCAGCAGTTTATCAGGGGCAACTAATGAAAAACTGTTTTTT.

This clone was detected a few times. The chain recombines TRBV5-1 with TRBJ2-7; TRBD1 is a possible D gene (5 bases). Trimming cost V 0 bases and J 6 bases, with 13 bases left between them. Germline V gene lookup returns CDR1 SGHRS and CDR2 YFSETQ. This CDR3 region has 14 residues. CDR3 sequence (DNA): TGCGCCAGCAGCTTGGCACCCCCCCAGGGCGAGCAGTACTTC. Translation gives CASSLAPPQGEQYF.

This clone has a handful of counts. The gene calls are TRBV4-3 and TRBJ1-3, with unresolved D. Germline values: CDR1 LGHNA, CDR2 YSLEER. V dropped 0 bases and J dropped 0 bases, with 6 bases sitting between them. This CDR3 comprises 15 residues. The CDR3 protein is CASSQDPGSGNTIYF. CDR3 nucleotides: TGCGCCAGCAGCCAAGACCCCGGCTCTGGAAACACCATATATTTT.

V is TRBV4-1 and J is TRBJ1-4; 8 bases line up with TRBD1. The J segment lost 0 bases and the V segment lost 4 bases, leaving 10 bases of the junction unmatched. CDR1 and CDR2 (germline): MGHRA, YSYEKL. CDR3 length equals 18 residues. The CDR3 sequence is CASSRGTGMRTTNEKLFF. The DNA for the CDR3 is TGCGCCAGCAGCCGAGGGACAGGAATGAGAACAACTAATGAAAAACTGTTTTTT.

The genes are TRBV4-3 and TRBJ2-1; D remains unclear. The germline V and J ends were trimmed by 0 bases and 13 bases, with 13 bases remaining between them. Germline V gene data show CDR1 as LGHNA and CDR2 as YSLEER. The CDR3 runs to 13 residues. The CDR3 DNA reads as TGCGCCAGCAGCCAAGATGTGTTGCGGCGACAGTTCTTC. Translated: CASSQDVLRRQFF.

This clone was found once. J is TRBJ2-3 and V is TRBV5-1, with D possibly TRBD2 on 5 matching bases. The CDR3 length is 15 residues. In germline, CDR1 is SGHRS, CDR2 YFSETQ. The V and J ends lost 6 bases and 2 bases respectively, with 16 bases between them. CDR3 coding DNA: TGCGCCAGCATCAACCAAGGACTCGCCACAGATACGCAGTATTTT. This gives the protein CASINQGLATDTQYF. Based on the CDR3 plus reference TRBV5-1 and TRBJ2-3, the full variable domain is KAGVTQTPRYLIKTRGQQVTLSCSPISGHRSVSWYQQTPGQGLQFLFEYFSETQRNKGNFPGRFSGRQFSNSRSEMNVSTLELGDSALYLCASINQGLATDTQYFGPGTRLTVL.

The chain joins TRBV27 to TRBJ2-7; tentative D call: TRBD2 (6 bases). V was cut by 6 bases and J by 2 bases, with 20 bases left in between. Germline V gene data show CDR1 as MNHEY and CDR2 as SMNVEV (reference sequence). This CDR3 is built from 16 residues. The CDR3 loop reads CASSTTPGTVPYEQYF. CDR3 coding DNA: TGTGCCAGCAGCACGACCCCCGGGACTGTCCCCTACGAGCAGTACTTC.

In its sample, this clone was seen a few times. V usage is TRBV27 and J usage is TRBJ2-3; D not certain. Trimming took off 4 bases at V and 6 bases at J, with 11 bases between the two ends. The CDR3 spans 13 residues. Germline-derived CDR1 and CDR2 are MNHEY and SMNVEV (reference sequence). For the CDR3, the DNA is TGTGCCAGCAGTTCCGACTTGCTCGATACGCAGTATTTT. It specifies CASSSDLLDTQYF.

J is TRBJ1-5 and V is TRBV7-8, with 9 bases matching TRBD1. Germline-derived CDR1 and CDR2 are SGHVS and FQNEAQ. The CDR3 sequence is 16 residues long. The J segment lost 7 bases and the V segment lost 3 bases, leaving 10 bases of the junction unmatched. Here the CDR3 DNA reads TGTGCCAGCAGCTTTGGGGACAGGGCATCGCCACAGCCCCAGCATTTT. It specifies CASSFGDRASPQPQHF.

This clone appeared a few times. The chain has TRBV4-2 and TRBJ1-1; D gene uncertain. With 1 base removed from V and 3 bases from J, the gap between germline ends came to 12 bases. This CDR3 has 15 residues. Germline CDR1 is LGHNA and CDR2 is YNFKEQ. For the CDR3, the DNA is TGTGCCAGCAGCCAAGGAAACGGGATTGACACTGAAGCTTTCTTT. Translating it yields CASSQGNGIDTEAFF.

This chain connects TRBV4-2 to TRBJ1-2; maybe TRBD1 (6 bases). Trimming stripped 2 bases from V and 5 bases from J, with 9 bases between. The germline CDR1 and CDR2 sequences are LGHNA and YNFKEQ. This CDR3 spans 13 amino acids. Here the CDR3 reads CASSQYQGYGYTF. The CDR3 region has the DNA TGTGCCAGCAGCCAATACCAGGGGTATGGCTACACCTTC.

V gene TRBV18 combines with J gene TRBJ2-5; 9 nucleotides align to TRBD1. Trimming removed 4 bases from V and 4 bases from J; junction bases left unmatched: 7. Germline CDR1 KGHSH, CDR2 LQKENI. There are 15 residues in the CDR3. The CDR3 here is CASSLHLGQGETQYF. The DNA of the CDR3 is TGTGCCAGCTCACTGCACCTGGGACAGGGAGAGACCCAGTACTTC.

This rearrangement joins TRBV28 to TRBJ1-1; the D is unclear. The CDR3 has 16 residues. V was trimmed by 6 bases and J by 2 bases, leaving 19 bases between them. The V gene's germline CDR1 is MDHEN and CDR2 SYDVKM. In DNA, the CDR3 is TGTGCCAGCAGCTCCCCTTCAACCGGGATCAACACTGAAGCTTTCTTT. This gives the protein CASSSPSTGINTEAFF.

The chain employs TRBV7-2 and TRBJ2-2; D not resolved. Trimming took off 1 base at V and 8 bases at J, with 8 bases between the two ends. CDR1 and CDR2 (germline): SGHTA, FQGNSA. The CDR3 consists of 13 residues. In DNA form, the CDR3 reads TGTGCCAGCAGCTTAGGACTTCCAGGGGAGCTGTTTTTT. Protein: CASSLGLPGELFF.

V is TRBV2 and J is TRBJ2-1, with TRBD2 matching 14 bases. With V trimmed by 6 bases and J by 0 bases, 4 bases remained unmatched. This CDR3 is built from 17 residues. In germline, CDR1 is SNHLY, CDR2 FYNNEI. The chain's CDR3 is CASRGGTSGGSYNEQFF. Here the CDR3 DNA reads TGTGCCAGCAGAGGGGGGACTAGCGGGGGCTCCTACAATGAGCAGTTCTTC.

This chain uses TRBV6-5 with TRBJ2-7; TRBD1 matches 10 bases. V lost 6 bases, J lost 4 bases, and 9 bases stayed unmatched. This CDR3 has 15 amino acids. Germline V gene data show CDR1 as MNHEY and CDR2 as SVGAGI. CDR3 sequence reads: CASSPNGQGVYEQYF. The CDR3 DNA reads as TGTGCCAGCAGCCCTAACGGACAGGGGGTATACGAGCAGTACTTC.

This clone appeared a few times. The chain joins TRBV29-1 to TRBJ2-5, with 12 bases that match TRBD2. CDR3 length: 15 residues. CDR1 is SQVTM, CDR2 ANQGSEA, per germline. V trimming: 7 bases; J trimming: 1 base; junction bases outside the gene matches: 7. CDR3 coding DNA: TGCAGCGACAGCACGACTAGCGGGGGCCAAGAGACCCAGTACTTC. This translates into CSDSTTSGGQETQYF.

The chain has TRBV4-2 and TRBJ2-3, with D unclear. Trimming removed 3 bases at V and 1 base at J, with 23 bases between. Germline V CDR1 and CDR2: LGHNA, YNFKEQ. The CDR3 is made up of 19 amino acids. This chain's CDR3 is CASSHRDSRGLIGTDTQYF. The DNA for the CDR3 is TGTGCCAGCAGCCATCGTGACTCCCGAGGCCTTATCGGCACAGATACGCAGTATTTT.

This chain connects TRBV2 to TRBJ1-1; D uncertain. The V end lost 7 bases, the J end lost 0 bases, and 9 bases lay between the germline ends. This CDR3 region has 13 residues. Germline CDR1 is SNHLY and CDR2 is FYNNEI. For the CDR3, the DNA is TGTGCCAGCAAGGTGGAGGTGAACACTGAAGCTTTCTTT. It specifies CASKVEVNTEAFF.

The chain carries TRBV27 and TRBJ1-2; D call uncertain. The CDR3 contains 14 residues. Trimming removed 3 bases from V and 2 bases from J, with 10 bases in between. Germline CDR1 is MNHEY and CDR2 is SMNVEV (reference sequence). CDR3 protein: CASSFSRINYGYTF. CDR3 bases: TGTGCCAGCAGTTTTTCGCGGATAAACTATGGCTACACCTTC.

The rearrangement joins TRBV7-2 to TRBJ2-7; 9 bases fit TRBD2. Germline V gives CDR1 SGHTA, CDR2 FQGNSA. Losses at the gene ends were 5 bases for V and 4 bases for J; bases not matched to a gene: 9. The CDR3 is 15 residues long. In DNA, the CDR3 is TGTGCCAGCAGCCCCTCAGGCGGGAGGGTTTACGAGCAGTACTTC. Its translation: CASSPSGGRVYEQYF.